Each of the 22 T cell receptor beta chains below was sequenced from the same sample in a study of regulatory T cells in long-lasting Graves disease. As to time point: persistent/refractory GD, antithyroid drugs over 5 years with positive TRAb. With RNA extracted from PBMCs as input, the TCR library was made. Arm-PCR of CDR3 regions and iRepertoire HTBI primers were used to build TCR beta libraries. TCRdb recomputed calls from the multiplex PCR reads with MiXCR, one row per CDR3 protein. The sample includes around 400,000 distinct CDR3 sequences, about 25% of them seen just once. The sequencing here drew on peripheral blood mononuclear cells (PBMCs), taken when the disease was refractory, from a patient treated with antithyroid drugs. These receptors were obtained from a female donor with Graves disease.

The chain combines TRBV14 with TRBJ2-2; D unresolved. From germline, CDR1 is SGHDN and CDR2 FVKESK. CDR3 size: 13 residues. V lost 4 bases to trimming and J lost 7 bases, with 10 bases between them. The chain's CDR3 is CASSPSRNGELFF. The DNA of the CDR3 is TGTGCCAGCAGCCCCTCCAGGAACGGGGAGCTGTTTTTT.

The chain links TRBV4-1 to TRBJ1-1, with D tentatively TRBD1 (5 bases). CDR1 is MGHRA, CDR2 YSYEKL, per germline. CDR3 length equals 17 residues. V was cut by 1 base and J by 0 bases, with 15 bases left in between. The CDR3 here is CASSQGPSGDLNTEAFF. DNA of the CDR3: TGCGCCAGCAGCCAAGGGCCCTCCGGGGACCTGAACACTGAAGCTTTCTTT.

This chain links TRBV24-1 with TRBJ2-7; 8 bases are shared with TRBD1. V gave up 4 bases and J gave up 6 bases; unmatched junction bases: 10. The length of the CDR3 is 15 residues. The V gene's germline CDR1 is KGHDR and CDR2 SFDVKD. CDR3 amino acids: CATSDADRVPVEQYF. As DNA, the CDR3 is TGTGCCACCAGTGACGCGGACAGGGTTCCTGTCGAGCAGTACTTC.

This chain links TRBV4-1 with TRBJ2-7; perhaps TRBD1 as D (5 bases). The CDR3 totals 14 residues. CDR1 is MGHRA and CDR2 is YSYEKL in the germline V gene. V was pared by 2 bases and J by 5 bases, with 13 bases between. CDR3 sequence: CASSQPRALNEQYF. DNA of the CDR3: TGCGCCAGCAGCCAACCCAGGGCATTGAACGAGCAGTACTTC.

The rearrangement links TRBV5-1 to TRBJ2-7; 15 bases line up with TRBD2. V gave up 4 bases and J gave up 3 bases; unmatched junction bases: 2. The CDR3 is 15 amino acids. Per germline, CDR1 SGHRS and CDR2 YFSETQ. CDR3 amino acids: CASSRTSGGGYEQYF. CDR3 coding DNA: TGCGCCAGCAGCCGGACTAGCGGGGGGGGCTACGAGCAGTACTTC.

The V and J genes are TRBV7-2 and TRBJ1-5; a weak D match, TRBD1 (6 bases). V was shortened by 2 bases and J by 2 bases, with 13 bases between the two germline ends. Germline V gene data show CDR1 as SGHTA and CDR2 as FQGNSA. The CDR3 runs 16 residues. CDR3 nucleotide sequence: TGTGCCAGCAGCTTATCCGATCGACAGGGCAATCAGCCCCAGCATTTT. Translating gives CASSLSDRQGNQPQHF.

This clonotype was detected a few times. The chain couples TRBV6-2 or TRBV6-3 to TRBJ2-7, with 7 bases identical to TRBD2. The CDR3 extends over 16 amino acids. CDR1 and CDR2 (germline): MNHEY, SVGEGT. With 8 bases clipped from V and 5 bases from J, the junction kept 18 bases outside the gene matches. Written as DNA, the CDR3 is TGTGCCAGCTCTAATGCTGTCGGCGGGAGCCTAAACGAGCAGTACTTC. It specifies CASSNAVGGSLNEQYF.

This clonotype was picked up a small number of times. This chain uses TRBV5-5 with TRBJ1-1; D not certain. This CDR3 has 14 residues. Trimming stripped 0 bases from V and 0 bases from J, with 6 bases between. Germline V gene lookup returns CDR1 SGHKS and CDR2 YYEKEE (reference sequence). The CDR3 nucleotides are TGTGCCAGCAGCTTGGAGACGATGAACACTGAAGCTTTCTTT. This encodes CASSLETMNTEAFF.

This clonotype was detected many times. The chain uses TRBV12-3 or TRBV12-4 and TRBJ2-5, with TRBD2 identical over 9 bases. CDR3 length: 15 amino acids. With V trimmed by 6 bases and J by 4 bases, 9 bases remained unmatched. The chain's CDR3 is CASSNSGTSRETQYF. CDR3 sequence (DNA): TGTGCCAGCAGCAACTCCGGGACTAGCCGAGAGACCCAGTACTTC.

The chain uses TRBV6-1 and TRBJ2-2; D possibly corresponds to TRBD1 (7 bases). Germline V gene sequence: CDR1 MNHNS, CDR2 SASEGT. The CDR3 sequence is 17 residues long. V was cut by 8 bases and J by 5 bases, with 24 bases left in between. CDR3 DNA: TGTGCCAGCGCTTCGGTCCGGGAGACAGGGAGGACCGGGGAGCTGTTTTTT. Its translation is CASASVRETGRTGELFF.

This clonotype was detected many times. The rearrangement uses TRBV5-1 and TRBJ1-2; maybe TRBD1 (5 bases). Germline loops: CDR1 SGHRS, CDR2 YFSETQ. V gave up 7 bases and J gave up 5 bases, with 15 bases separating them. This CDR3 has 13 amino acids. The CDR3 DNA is TGCGCCAGCGGACCAGGGAATTGGTATGGCTACACCTTC. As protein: CASGPGNWYGYTF.

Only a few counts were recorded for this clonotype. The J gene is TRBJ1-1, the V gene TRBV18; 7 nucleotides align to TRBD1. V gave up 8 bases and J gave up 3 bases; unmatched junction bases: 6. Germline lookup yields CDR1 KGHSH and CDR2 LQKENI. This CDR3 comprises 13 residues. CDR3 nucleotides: TGTGCCAGCAGCCCGCAGGGGGACACTGAAGCTTTCTTT. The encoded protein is CASSPQGDTEAFF.

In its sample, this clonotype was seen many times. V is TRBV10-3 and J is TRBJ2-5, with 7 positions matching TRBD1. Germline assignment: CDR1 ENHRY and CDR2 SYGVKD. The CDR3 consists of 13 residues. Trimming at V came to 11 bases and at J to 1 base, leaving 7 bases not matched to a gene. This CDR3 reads CAATGTAQETQYF. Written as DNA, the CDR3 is TGTGCCGCAACCGGGACAGCCCAAGAGACCCAGTACTTC.

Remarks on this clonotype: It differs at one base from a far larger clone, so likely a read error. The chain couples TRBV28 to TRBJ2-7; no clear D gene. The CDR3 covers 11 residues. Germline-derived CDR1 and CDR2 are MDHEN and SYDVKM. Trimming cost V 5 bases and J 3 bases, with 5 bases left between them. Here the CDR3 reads CASSGRYEQYF. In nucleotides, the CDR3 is TGTGCCAGCAGTGGACGCTACGAGCAGTACTTC.

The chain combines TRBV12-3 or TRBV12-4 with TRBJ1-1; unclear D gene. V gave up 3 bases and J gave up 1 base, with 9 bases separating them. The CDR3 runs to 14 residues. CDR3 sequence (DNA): TGTGCCAGCAGTTTTTTAACTGAGAACACTGAAGCTTTCTTT. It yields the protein CASSFLTENTEAFF.

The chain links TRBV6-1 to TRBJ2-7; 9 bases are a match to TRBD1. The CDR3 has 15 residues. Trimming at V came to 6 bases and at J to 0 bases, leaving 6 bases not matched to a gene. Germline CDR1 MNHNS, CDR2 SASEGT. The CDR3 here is CASRPGQGYSYEQYF. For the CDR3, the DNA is TGTGCCAGCAGACCGGGACAGGGATACTCCTACGAGCAGTACTTC.

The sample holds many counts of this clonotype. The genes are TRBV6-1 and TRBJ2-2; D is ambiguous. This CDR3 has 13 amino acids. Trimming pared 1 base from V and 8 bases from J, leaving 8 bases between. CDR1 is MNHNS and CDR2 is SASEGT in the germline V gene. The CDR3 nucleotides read TGTGCCAGCAGTGAAGTGATGGGAGGGGAGCTGTTTTTT. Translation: CASSEVMGGELFF.

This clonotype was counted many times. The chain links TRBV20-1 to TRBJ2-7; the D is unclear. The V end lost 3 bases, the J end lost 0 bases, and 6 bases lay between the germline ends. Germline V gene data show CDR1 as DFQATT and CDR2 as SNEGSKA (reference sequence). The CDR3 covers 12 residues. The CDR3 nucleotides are TGCAGTGCTAGCACCAGCTCCTACGAGCAGTACTTC. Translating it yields CSASTSSYEQYF.

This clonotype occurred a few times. CDR3 nucleotide sequence: TGCAGCGTTTTGCACGGCGTCGAGCAGTACTTC. It codes for CSVLHGVEQYF. This chain uses TRBV29-1 with TRBJ2-7; no definite D call. The CDR3 covers 11 residues. V gave up 5 bases and J gave up 6 bases, with 11 bases separating them. Germline values: CDR1 SQVTM, CDR2 ANQGSEA.

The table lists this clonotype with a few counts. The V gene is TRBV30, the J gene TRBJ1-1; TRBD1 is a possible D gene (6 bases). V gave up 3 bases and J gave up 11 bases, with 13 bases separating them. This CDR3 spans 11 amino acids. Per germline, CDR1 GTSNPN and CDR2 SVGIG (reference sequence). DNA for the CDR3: TGTGCCTGGAGCTACAGGGTTCTGGCTTTCTTT. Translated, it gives CAWSYRVLAFF.

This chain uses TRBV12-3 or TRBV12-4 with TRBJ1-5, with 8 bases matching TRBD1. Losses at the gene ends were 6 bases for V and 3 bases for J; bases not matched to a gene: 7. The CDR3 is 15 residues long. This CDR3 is CASRTDRGYNQPQHF. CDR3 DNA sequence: TGTGCCAGCAGAACCGACAGGGGATACAATCAGCCCCAGCATTTT.

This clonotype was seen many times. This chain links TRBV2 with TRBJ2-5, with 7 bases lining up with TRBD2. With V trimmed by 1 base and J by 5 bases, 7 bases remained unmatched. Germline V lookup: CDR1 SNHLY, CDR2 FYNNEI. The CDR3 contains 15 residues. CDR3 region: CASSEGGSVIETQYF. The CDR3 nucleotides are TGTGCCAGCAGTGAAGGCGGGAGCGTCATTGAGACCCAGTACTTC.